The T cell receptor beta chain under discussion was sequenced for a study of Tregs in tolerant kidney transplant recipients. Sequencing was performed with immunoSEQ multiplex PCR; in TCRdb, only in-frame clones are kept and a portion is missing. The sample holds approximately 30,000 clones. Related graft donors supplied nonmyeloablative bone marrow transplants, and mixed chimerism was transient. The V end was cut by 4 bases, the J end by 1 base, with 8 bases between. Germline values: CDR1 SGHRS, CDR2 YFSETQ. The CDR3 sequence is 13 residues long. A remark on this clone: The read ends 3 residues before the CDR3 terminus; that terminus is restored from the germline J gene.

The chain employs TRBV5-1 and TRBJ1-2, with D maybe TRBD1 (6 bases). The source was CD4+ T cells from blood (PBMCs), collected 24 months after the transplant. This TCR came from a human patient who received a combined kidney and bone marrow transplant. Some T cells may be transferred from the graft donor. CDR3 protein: CASSPDSNYGYTF. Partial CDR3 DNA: TGCGCCAGCAGCCCGGACAGTAACTATGGC. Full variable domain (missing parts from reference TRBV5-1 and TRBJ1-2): KAGVTQTPRYLIKTRGQQVTLSCSPISGHRSVSWYQQTPGQGLQFLFEYFSETQRNKGNFPGRFSGRQFSNSRSEMNVSTLELGDSALYLCASSPDSNYGYTFGSGTRLTVV.